Shown below are 31 T cell receptor beta chains from a single sample sequenced in a study of cytomegalovirus exposure and HLA in healthy donors. In the PCR, 60 Vbeta and 13 Jbeta primers were used. Profiled with immunoSEQ multiplex PCR; TCRdb holds only in-frame clones, not every one. Seen here are 70,000 to 85,000 clones, over 70% observed once, and the top ten hold over 8%. Specimen: PBMCs. Receptors were obtained from a man aged 35 to 55 in good health and CMV-seropositive.

The rearrangement joins TRBV4-1 to TRBJ2-1, with 11 bases aligning to TRBD2. CDR1 MGHRA and CDR2 YSYEKL come from the germline V gene. The CDR3 contains 15 residues. Trimming at V came to 4 bases and at J to 4 bases, leaving 3 bases not matched to a gene. The CDR3 sequence: CASSPGLAVYNEQFF. The CDR3 DNA reads as TGCGCCAGCAGCCCGGGACTAGCGGTGTACAATGAGCAGTTCTTC.

V usage is TRBV7-2 and J usage is TRBJ2-5, with TRBD1 identical over 7 bases. The germline V gene has CDR1 SGHTA and CDR2 FQGNSA. With 6 bases clipped from V and 5 bases from J, the junction kept 9 bases outside the gene matches. The length of the CDR3 is 14 residues. The CDR3 DNA sequence: TGTGCCAGCAGTCAGGATAGGGGGCGGGAGACCCAGTACTTC. Protein: CASSQDRGRETQYF.

V usage is TRBV4-1 and J usage is TRBJ2-3; unclear D gene. The V gene lost 7 bases and the J gene lost 5 bases, with 16 bases spanning the gap. In germline, CDR1 is MGHRA, CDR2 YSYEKL. The CDR3 has 14 residues. This chain's CDR3 is CASTARAAVDTQYF. Here the CDR3 DNA reads TGCGCCAGCACCGCCCGCGCGGCGGTAGATACGCAGTATTTT.

The chain is built from TRBV21-1 and TRBJ2-7; TRBD1 reflects the table's D call only, with no check against the DNA. TRBV21-1 corresponds to a pseudogene. This CDR3 comprises 16 residues. The CDR3 region has the DNA TGTGCCAGCAGCAAAGATCAGGGGGAGCAAACCTACGAGCAGTACTTC. It translates to CASSKDQGEQTYEQYF.

A few counts support this clone. This chain joins TRBV19 and TRBJ1-2, with TRBD1 matching over 8 bases. The germline CDR1 and CDR2 sequences are LNHDA and SQIVND (reference sequence). V shed 5 bases and J 0 bases; nucleotides not matched to a gene: 8. The CDR3 spans 16 residues. CDR3 sequence reads: CASSSGQASANYGYTF. The DNA for the CDR3 is TGTGCCAGTAGTTCGGGACAGGCGTCAGCTAACTATGGCTACACCTTC. The whole variable domain, remainder taken from reference TRBV19 and TRBJ1-2, is DGGITQSPKYLFRKEGQNVTLSCEQNLNHDAMYWYRQDPGQGLRLIYYSQIVNDFQKGDIAEGYSVSREKKESFPLTVTSAQKNPTAFYLCASSSGQASANYGYTFGSGTRLTVV.

The chain is built from TRBV25-1 and TRBJ2-3, with TRBD1 as a possible D gene (6 bases). Trimming left V 2 bases short and J 6 bases short, with 9 bases between. Germline V CDR1 and CDR2: MGHDK, SYGVNS. The CDR3 has 13 amino acids. CDR3 DNA sequence: TGTGCCAGCAGTGAACGTAGGGGGGATACGCAGTATTTT. Translating it yields CASSERRGDTQYF.

This clone was recorded at least ten times. J is TRBJ2-7 and V is TRBV5-1; TRBD1 matches 7 bases. V gave up 1 base and J gave up 1 base; unmatched junction bases: 5. There are 15 residues in the CDR3. CDR1 is SGHRS and CDR2 is YFSETQ in the germline V gene. CDR3 residues: CASSLQGEKSYEQYF. CDR3 sequence (DNA): TGCGCCAGCAGCTTGCAGGGGGAGAAGTCCTACGAGCAGTACTTC.

The rearrangement uses TRBV30 and TRBJ1-1; 8 bases agree with TRBD1. V trimming: 2 bases; J trimming: 7 bases; junction bases outside the gene matches: 9. This CDR3 spans 14 amino acids. Germline CDR1 is GTSNPN and CDR2 is SVGIG (reference sequence). The CDR3 loop is CAWSPRTGYDEAFF. DNA for the CDR3: TGTGCCTGGAGTCCGCGGACAGGGTATGATGAAGCTTTCTTT.

The CDR3 DNA reads TGTGCCAGCAGCTCTGGACTAGCGAAAGAGCAGTTCTTC. Translated: CASSSGLAKEQFF. The gene calls are TRBV9 and TRBJ2-1; 9 positions agree with TRBD2. This CDR3 is 13 amino acids long. The V gene's germline CDR1 is SGDLS and CDR2 YYNGEE. After removal of 4 bases from V and 10 bases from J, the junction contained 6 bases not matched to a gene.

This sequence joins TRBV11-2 and TRBJ2-3; D is unresolved. This CDR3 contains 14 residues. Germline-derived CDR1 and CDR2 are SGHAT and FQNNGV. Trimming removed 5 bases at V and 7 bases at J, with 16 bases between. The CDR3 DNA is TGTGCCAGCAGCACCCGCCAGAATGGTTATACGCAGTATTTT. Its translation: CASSTRQNGYTQYF.

This clone was counted ten times or more. This chain links TRBV7-9 with TRBJ1-1; D is uncertain. V shed 1 base and J shed 11 bases, with 11 bases lying between them. This CDR3 is 12 amino acids long. Germline V CDR1 and CDR2: SEHNR, FQNEAQ (reference sequence). In DNA form, the CDR3 reads TGTGCCAGCAGCTTAGTAGACGGGTCGGCTTTCTTT. Encoded protein: CASSLVDGSAFF.

The chain links TRBV5-1 to TRBJ2-1; TRBD2 matches 13 bases. Trimming at V came to 4 bases and at J to 15 bases, leaving 22 bases not matched to a gene. The CDR3 consists of 18 residues. Per germline, CDR1 SGHRS and CDR2 YFSETQ. The CDR3 bases are TGCGCCAGCAGCAGAGAACTAGCGGGAGGGTCACTTGGGGTTGGGAGGTTCTTC. Its protein product is CASSRELAGGSLGVGRFF.

This chain connects TRBV10-2 to TRBJ2-1, with 7 nucleotides matching TRBD1. V lost 7 bases, J lost 7 bases, and 13 bases stayed unmatched. The germline V gene has CDR1 WSHSY and CDR2 SAAADI. This CDR3 contains 15 residues. CDR3 nucleotides: TGCGCCAGCAACCTCGACAGGGATTCTAGGAATGAGCAGTTCTTC. This sequence encodes CASNLDRDSRNEQFF.

The rearrangement joins TRBV30 to TRBJ2-1; D might be TRBD1 (5 bases). The CDR3 is 12 amino acids. Germline loops: CDR1 GTSNPN, CDR2 SVGIG (reference sequence). With 2 bases removed from V and 9 bases from J, the gap between germline ends came to 11 bases. The chain's CDR3 is CAWSWGQSEQFF. CDR3 nucleotide sequence: TGTGCCTGGAGTTGGGGCCAGTCTGAGCAGTTCTTC.

This chain connects TRBV19 to TRBJ2-7; 7 nucleotides match TRBD1. Germline V gene lookup returns CDR1 LNHDA and CDR2 SQIVND (reference sequence). After removal of 3 bases from V and 2 bases from J, the junction contained 1 base not matched to a gene. The CDR3 spans 13 residues. CDR3 region: CASSITGAYEQYF. Written as DNA, the CDR3 is TGTGCCAGTAGTATTACAGGGGCCTACGAGCAGTACTTC.

This sequence joins TRBV19 and TRBJ1-5, with 7 positions matching TRBD1. Germline lookup yields CDR1 LNHDA and CDR2 SQIVND (reference sequence). Trimming at V came to 3 bases and at J to 2 bases, leaving 7 bases not matched to a gene. This CDR3 region has 16 residues. CDR3 sequence reads: CASSIGPDRGNQPQHF. The CDR3 DNA reads TGTGCCAGTAGTATTGGTCCCGACAGGGGCAATCAGCCCCAGCATTTT.

This chain joins TRBV27 and TRBJ2-7, with D tentatively TRBD2 (6 bases). Trimming left V 2 bases short and J 6 bases short, with 8 bases between. The CDR3 is made up of 12 amino acids. Germline V gene lookup returns CDR1 MNHEY and CDR2 SMNVEV (reference sequence). In nucleotides, the CDR3 is TGTGCCAGCAGTTTACCCGGGGGCGAGCAGTACTTC. It is translated as CASSLPGGEQYF.

This sequence joins TRBV7-2 and TRBJ1-1; 9 bases are a match to TRBD1. The length of the CDR3 is 13 residues. Germline V gives CDR1 SGHTA, CDR2 FQGNSA. V shed 8 bases, J shed 5 bases, and the junction held 6 bases outside the gene matches. The CDR3 nucleotides read TGTGCCAGCGGGGGACAGGGAGGAACTGAAGCTTTCTTT. Translating it yields CASGGQGGTEAFF. Drawing the rest from reference TRBV7-2 and TRBJ1-1, the complete variable domain is GAGVSQSPSNKVTEKGKDVELRCDPISGHTALYWYRQSLGQGLEFLIYFQGNSAPDKSGLPSDRFSAERTGGSVSTLTIQRTQQEDSAVYLCASGGQGGTEAFFGQGTRLTVV.

V and J are TRBV10-3 and TRBJ2-7; a weak D match, TRBD2 (5 bases). This CDR3 is 13 amino acids long. V lost 6 bases and J lost 4, with 13 bases in between. Germline V gene lookup returns CDR1 ENHRY and CDR2 SYGVKD. The CDR3 nucleotides read TGTGCCATCAGCCCGTTGGGAGTTTACGAGCAGTACTTC. It encodes CAISPLGVYEQYF.

The CDR3 reads CASSVNAVSTYEQYF. CDR3 coding DNA: TGTGCCAGCAGCGTAAACGCGGTTTCCACCTACGAGCAGTACTTC. V usage is TRBV9 and J usage is TRBJ2-7; D unresolved. The CDR3 consists of 15 residues. The germline gives CDR1 SGDLS, CDR2 YYNGEE. The V end lost 1 base, the J end lost 2 bases, and 13 bases lay between the germline ends.

The V and J genes are TRBV5-1 and TRBJ2-1; D gene uncertain. Germline V gene data show CDR1 as SGHRS and CDR2 as YFSETQ. CDR3 length: 14 residues. V gave up 0 bases and J gave up 3 bases, with 7 bases separating them. Here the CDR3 reads CASSLEPLYNEQFF. The CDR3 DNA follows: TGCGCCAGCAGCTTGGAACCACTCTACAATGAGCAGTTCTTC.

The CDR3 spells CASSDRDTGELFF. The CDR3 DNA sequence: TGCGCCAGCAGCGACAGGGACACCGGGGAGCTGTTTTTT. V and J are TRBV5-1 and TRBJ2-2; TRBD1 matches at 7 bases. Looked up from germline, CDR1 is SGHRS and CDR2 is YFSETQ. This CDR3 comprises 13 residues. V shed 4 bases, J shed 3 bases, and the junction held 0 bases outside the gene matches.

The V and J genes are TRBV2 and TRBJ2-1; 9 bases agree with TRBD2. Germline CDR1 is SNHLY and CDR2 is FYNNEI. This CDR3 is 15 amino acids long. V lost 1 base, J lost 9 bases, and 7 bases stayed unmatched. CDR3 nucleotide sequence: TGTGCCAGCAGTGAAGAGGTAGCGGGGGTAGGTGAGCAGTTCTTC. Residues: CASSEEVAGVGEQFF.

Points on this clone: An end of the junction differs from the germline gene, which may be a read error. The sample carries other DNA sequences with the same CDR3. The V call is TRBV10-3, the J call TRBJ2-7; 9 bases map to TRBD1. Per the germline V gene, CDR1 is ENHRY and CDR2 is SYGVKD. CDR3 length: 12 residues. CDR3 protein: CASRTGDYEQYF. CDR3 bases: TGCGCCTCCCGGACAGGGGATTACGAGCAGTACTTC.

This clone was recorded many times. The CDR3 region has the DNA TGTGCCAGCAGCCGTCGACAGGGGGCGCAAGGGGCCAACGTCCTGACTTTC. It encodes CASSRRQGAQGANVLTF. The rearrangement links TRBV7-3 to TRBJ2-6; 10 positions match TRBD1. There are 17 residues in the CDR3. Trimming at V came to 5 bases and at J to 4 bases, leaving 8 bases not matched to a gene. Looked up from germline, CDR1 is SGHTA and CDR2 is FQGTGA.

This clone was detected only once. The chain joins TRBV28 to TRBJ1-4; D is possibly TRBD1 (6 bases). Germline V gives CDR1 MDHEN, CDR2 SYDVKM. Trimming cost V 7 bases and J 6 bases, with 18 bases left between them. CDR3 length: 15 residues. The CDR3 region is CASNIRRAGDEKLFF. The CDR3 DNA reads as TGTGCCAGCAACATACGGCGCGCAGGGGATGAAAAACTGTTTTTT. Full variable domain (outside the CDR3, taken from reference TRBV28 and TRBJ1-4): DVKVTQSSRYLVKRTGEKVFLECVQDMDHENMFWYRQDPGLGLRLIYFSYDVKMKEKGDIPEGYSVSREKKERFSLILESASTNQTSMYLCASNIRRAGDEKLFFGSGTQLSVL.

The CDR3 sequence is CASSVVTDTQYF. The DNA of the CDR3 is TGTGCCAGCAGCGTAGTAACAGATACGCAGTATTTT. The gene calls are TRBV9 and TRBJ2-3, with no clear D. Germline CDR1 reads SGDLS; CDR2 reads YYNGEE. Trimming removed 0 bases from V and 3 bases from J, with 2 bases in between. The CDR3 is 12 residues long.

The rearrangement uses TRBV5-1 and TRBJ1-2, with 10 positions matching TRBD1. The length of the CDR3 is 16 residues. CDR1 SGHRS and CDR2 YFSETQ come from the germline V gene. V was pared by 2 bases and J by 4 bases, with 8 bases of the junction left unmatched. DNA of the CDR3: TGCGCCAGCAGCTTACCCCGGGACAGGGGCTCCTATGGCTACACCTTC. It translates to CASSLPRDRGSYGYTF.

The rearrangement joins TRBV18 to TRBJ1-2; TRBD1 might be the D (5 bases). Germline V gene sequence: CDR1 KGHSH, CDR2 LQKENI. The CDR3 consists of 13 residues. The V end was cut by 4 bases, the J end by 4 bases, with 10 bases between. CDR3 sequence: CASSLLDSYGYTF. The CDR3 bases are TGTGCCAGCTCACTTCTCGACAGCTATGGCTACACCTTC.

This clone was counted between two and nine times. The chain joins TRBV7-6 to TRBJ1-1; 8 bases map to TRBD1. V trimming: 3 bases; J trimming: 4 bases; junction bases outside the gene matches: 13. From germline, CDR1 is SGHVS and CDR2 FNYEAQ. This CDR3 contains 17 residues. CDR3 sequence reads: CASSLARGRRTGTEAFF. The CDR3 nucleotides are TGTGCCAGCAGCTTGGCCAGGGGGCGACGGACAGGCACTGAAGCTTTCTTT.

The rearrangement links TRBV27 to TRBJ2-1, with TRBD2 identical over 7 bases. The V and J ends lost 5 bases and 7 bases, in that order; junction bases with no gene match: 17. This CDR3 has 17 residues. Germline V gene data show CDR1 as MNHEY and CDR2 as SMNVEV (reference sequence). The CDR3 reads CASSPLGLSGALNEQFF. The CDR3 bases are TGTGCCAGCAGTCCCCTCGGTTTGAGCGGGGCTTTAAATGAGCAGTTCTTC.